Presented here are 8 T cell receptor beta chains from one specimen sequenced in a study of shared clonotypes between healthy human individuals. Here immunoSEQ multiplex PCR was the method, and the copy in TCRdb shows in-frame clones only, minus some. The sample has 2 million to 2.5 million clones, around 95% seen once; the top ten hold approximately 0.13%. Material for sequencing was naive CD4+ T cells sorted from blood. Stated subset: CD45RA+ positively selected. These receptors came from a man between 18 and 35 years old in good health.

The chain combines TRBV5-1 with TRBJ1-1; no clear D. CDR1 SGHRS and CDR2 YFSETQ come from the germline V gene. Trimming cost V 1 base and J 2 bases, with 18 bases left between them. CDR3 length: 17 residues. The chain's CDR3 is CASSLFGSVSLNTEAFF. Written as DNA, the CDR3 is TGCGCCAGCAGCTTGTTTGGTAGTGTATCTCTCAACACTGAAGCTTTCTTT.

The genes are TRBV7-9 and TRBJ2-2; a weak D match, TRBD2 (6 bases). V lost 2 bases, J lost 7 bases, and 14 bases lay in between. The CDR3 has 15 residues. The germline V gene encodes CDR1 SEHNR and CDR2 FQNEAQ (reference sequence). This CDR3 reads CASSLNPGVHGELFF. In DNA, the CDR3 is TGTGCCAGCAGCTTAAATCCGGGAGTTCACGGGGAGCTGTTTTTT. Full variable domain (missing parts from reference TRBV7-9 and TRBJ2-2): DTGVSQNPRHKITKRGQNVTFRCDPISEHNRLYWYRQTLGQGPEFLTYFQNEAQLEKSRLLSDRFSAERPKGSFSTLEIQRTEQGDSAMYLCASSLNPGVHGELFFGEGSRLTVL.

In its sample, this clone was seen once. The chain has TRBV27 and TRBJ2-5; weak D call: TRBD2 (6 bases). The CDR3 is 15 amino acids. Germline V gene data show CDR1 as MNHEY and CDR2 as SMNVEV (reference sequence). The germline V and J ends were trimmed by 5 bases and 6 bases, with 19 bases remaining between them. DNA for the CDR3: TGTGCCAGCAGTCCCGAACGGGAGTTCGAGAAGACCCAGTACTTC. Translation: CASSPEREFEKTQYF.

DNA of the CDR3: TGTGCCAGCAGACCCCAGGGCCAAAGCACCGGGGAGCTGTTTTTT. As protein: CASRPQGQSTGELFF. The genes are TRBV6-4 and TRBJ2-2, with TRBD1 as a possible D gene (5 bases). V dropped 6 bases and J dropped 4 bases, with 15 bases sitting between them. This CDR3 has 15 amino acids. The germline CDR1 and CDR2 sequences are MRHNA and SNTAGT.

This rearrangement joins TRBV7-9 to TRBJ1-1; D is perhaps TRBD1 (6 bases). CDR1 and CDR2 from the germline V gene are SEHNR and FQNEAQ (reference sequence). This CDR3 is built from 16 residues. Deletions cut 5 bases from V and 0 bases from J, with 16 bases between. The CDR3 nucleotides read TGTGCCAGCAGCGGAGGCAGGGGCCCGATGAACACTGAAGCTTTCTTT. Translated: CASSGGRGPMNTEAFF.

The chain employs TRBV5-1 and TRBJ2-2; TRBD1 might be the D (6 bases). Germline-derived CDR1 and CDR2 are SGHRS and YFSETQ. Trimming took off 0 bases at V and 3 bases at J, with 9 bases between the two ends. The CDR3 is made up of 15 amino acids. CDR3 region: CASSLARTDTGELFF. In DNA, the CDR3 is TGCGCCAGCAGCTTGGCCAGGACAGACACCGGGGAGCTGTTTTTT.

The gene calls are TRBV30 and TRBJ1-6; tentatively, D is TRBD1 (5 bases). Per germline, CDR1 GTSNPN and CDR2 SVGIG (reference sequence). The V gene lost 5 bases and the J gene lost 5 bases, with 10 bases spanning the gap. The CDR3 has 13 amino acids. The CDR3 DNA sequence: TGTGCCTGGGGGGCGTCGGATAATTCACCCCTCCACTTT. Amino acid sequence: CAWGASDNSPLHF.

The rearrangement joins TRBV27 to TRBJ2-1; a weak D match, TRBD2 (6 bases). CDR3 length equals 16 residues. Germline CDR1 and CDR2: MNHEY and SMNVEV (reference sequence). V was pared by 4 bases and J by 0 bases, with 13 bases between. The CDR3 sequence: CASSSGTPISYNEQFF. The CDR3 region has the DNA TGTGCCAGCAGTTCCGGGACTCCCATCTCCTACAATGAGCAGTTCTTC.